Given below is one TCR beta chain in context. The antigen is unknown. The sample belongs to a study of cytomegalovirus exposure and HLA in healthy donors. Whole-study findings and limits: TCR beta sequences reportedly predicted most subjects' HLA-A and HLA-B alleles accurately. The CMV antigen specificity of a few CMV-associated chains was confirmed through in vitro analysis. The investigators catalogued 150 to 200 TCR beta chains as cytomegalovirus-associated.

The germline V gene encodes CDR1 SEHNR and CDR2 FQNEAQ (reference sequence). The CDR3 is 12 amino acids. V was trimmed by 1 base and J by 9 bases, leaving 9 bases between them. It was with 60 Vbeta and 13 Jbeta primers that the PCR ran. Only in-frame clones appear in the TCRdb table, and some are missing; sequencing was by immunoSEQ multiplex PCR. In the table there are 150,000 to 200,000 clones, around 75% of which are singletons. Sequenced sample: PBMCs. This chain links TRBV7-9 with TRBJ1-2, with D perhaps matching TRBD1 (6 bases). The TCR sequence derives from a woman between 45 and 65 years old in good health and CMV-seronegative. The CDR3 here is CASSLGQASYTF. The CDR3 region has the DNA TGTGCCAGCAGCTTAGGACAGGCTAGCTACACCTTC.